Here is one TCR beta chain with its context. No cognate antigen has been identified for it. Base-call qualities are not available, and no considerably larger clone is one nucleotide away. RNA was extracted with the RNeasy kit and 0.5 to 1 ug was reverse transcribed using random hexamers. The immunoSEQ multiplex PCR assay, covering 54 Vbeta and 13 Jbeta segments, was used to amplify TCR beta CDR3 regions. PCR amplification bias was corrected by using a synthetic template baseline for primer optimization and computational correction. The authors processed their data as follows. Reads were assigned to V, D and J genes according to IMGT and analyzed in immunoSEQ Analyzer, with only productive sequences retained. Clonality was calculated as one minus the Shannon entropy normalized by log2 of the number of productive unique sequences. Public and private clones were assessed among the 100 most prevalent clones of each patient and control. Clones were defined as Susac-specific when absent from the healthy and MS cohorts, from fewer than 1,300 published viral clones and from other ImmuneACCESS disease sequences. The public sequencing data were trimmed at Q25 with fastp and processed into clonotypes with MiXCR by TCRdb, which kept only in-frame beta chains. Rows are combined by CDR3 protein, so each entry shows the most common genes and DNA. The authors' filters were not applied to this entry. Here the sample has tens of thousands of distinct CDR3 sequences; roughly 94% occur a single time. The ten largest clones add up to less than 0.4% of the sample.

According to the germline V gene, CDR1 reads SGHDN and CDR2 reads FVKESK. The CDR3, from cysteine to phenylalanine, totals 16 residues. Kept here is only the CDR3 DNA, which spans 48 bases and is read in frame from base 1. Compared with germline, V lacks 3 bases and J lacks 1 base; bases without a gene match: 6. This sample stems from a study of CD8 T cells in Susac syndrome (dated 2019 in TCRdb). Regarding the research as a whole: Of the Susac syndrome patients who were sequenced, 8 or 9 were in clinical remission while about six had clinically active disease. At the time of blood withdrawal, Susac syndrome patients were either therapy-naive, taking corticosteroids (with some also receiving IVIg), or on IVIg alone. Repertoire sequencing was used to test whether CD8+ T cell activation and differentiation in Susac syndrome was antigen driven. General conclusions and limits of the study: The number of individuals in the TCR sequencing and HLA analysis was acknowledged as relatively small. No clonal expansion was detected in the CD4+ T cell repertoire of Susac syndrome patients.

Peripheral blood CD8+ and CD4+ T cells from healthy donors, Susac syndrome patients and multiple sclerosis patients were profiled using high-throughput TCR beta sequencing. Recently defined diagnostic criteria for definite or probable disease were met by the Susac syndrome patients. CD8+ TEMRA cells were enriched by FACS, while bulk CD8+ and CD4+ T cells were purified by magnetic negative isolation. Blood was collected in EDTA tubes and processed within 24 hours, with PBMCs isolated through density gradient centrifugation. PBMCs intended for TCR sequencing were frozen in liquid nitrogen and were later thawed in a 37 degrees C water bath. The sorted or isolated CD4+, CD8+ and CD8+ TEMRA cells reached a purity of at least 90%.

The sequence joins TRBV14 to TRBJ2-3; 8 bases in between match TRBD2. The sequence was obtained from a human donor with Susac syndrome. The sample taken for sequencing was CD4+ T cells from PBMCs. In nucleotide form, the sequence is TGTGCCAGCAGCCAGGGTGCGGGGGGCCGCACAGATACGCAGTATTTT. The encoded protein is CASSQGAGGRTDTQYF.